The rows below give T cell receptor beta chains drawn from one sample of a study of beta chain features in type 1 diabetes. Assay: immunoSEQ multiplex PCR; the TCRdb copy retains only in-frame clones and omits some. Seen here are some 200,000 clones, under 20% observed once, and the top ten hold 0.08% to 0.095%. The sample consisted of naive CD4+ T cells from blood. These receptors originate from a man aged 30-40 years with type 1 diabetes. The conserved cysteine and the conserved F or W are not part of the CDR3 here.

j_call: TRBJ2-1; cdr3_length: 15; v_call: TRBV4-2; cdr3_aa: ASSQEASGNYYNEQF
j_call: TRBJ2-7; cdr3_length: 13; v_call: TRBV28; cdr3_aa: ASSSADGLGYEQY
j_call: TRBJ1-6; cdr3_length: 11; v_call: TRBV29-1; cdr3_aa: SVRDRGLSPLH
j_call: TRBJ2-7; cdr3_length: 11; v_call: TRBV9; cdr3_aa: ASSVVSIYEQY
j_call: TRBJ2-3; cdr3_length: 9; v_call: TRBV20-1; cdr3_aa: SARVGDTQY
j_call: TRBJ2-5; cdr3_length: 12; v_call: TRBV9; cdr3_aa: ASSTGGRQETQY
j_call: TRBJ1-1; cdr3_length: 12; v_call: TRBV7-3; cdr3_aa: ASSPDQGLRSAF
j_call: TRBJ2-1; cdr3_length: 13; v_call: TRBV9; cdr3_aa: ASSKDPQGANEQF
j_call: TRBJ2-3; cdr3_length: 12; v_call: TRBV29-1; cdr3_aa: SQALKGGTDTQY
j_call: TRBJ2-3; cdr3_length: 10; v_call: TRBV29-1; cdr3_aa: SVESAGDTQY
j_call: TRBJ2-3; cdr3_length: 11; v_call: TRBV6-1; cdr3_aa: ASSLVSTDTQY
j_call: TRBJ2-5; cdr3_length: 11; v_call: TRBV15; cdr3_aa: ATSRVWQETQY
j_call: TRBJ2-7; cdr3_length: 10; v_call: TRBV2; cdr3_aa: ASNEGTYEQY
j_call: TRBJ2-5; cdr3_length: 11; v_call: TRBV29-1; cdr3_aa: STLWGGQETQY
j_call: TRBJ2-1; cdr3_length: 13; v_call: TRBV28; cdr3_aa: ASYSRGLDVNEQF
j_call: TRBJ2-3; cdr3_length: 11; v_call: TRBV4-3; cdr3_aa: ASSQDQADTQY
j_call: TRBJ2-1; cdr3_length: 10; v_call: TRBV7-7; cdr3_aa: ASSEGGTEQF
j_call: TRBJ2-7; cdr3_length: 9; v_call: TRBV7-9; cdr3_aa: ASSSYHEQY
j_call: TRBJ2-3; cdr3_length: 13; v_call: TRBV4-1; cdr3_aa: ASSLTGARTDTQY
j_call: TRBJ2-2; cdr3_length: 12; v_call: TRBV27; cdr3_aa: ASSFSSITGELF
j_call: TRBJ2-3; cdr3_length: 18; v_call: TRBV4-3; cdr3_aa: ASSQGFYGRAKTSTDTQY
j_call: TRBJ2-3; cdr3_length: 13; v_call: TRBV27; cdr3_aa: ASSLTSGYTDTQY
j_call: TRBJ1-4; cdr3_length: 11; v_call: TRBV7-9; cdr3_aa: ASSFGGTEKLF
j_call: TRBJ2-7; cdr3_length: 12; v_call: TRBV6-6; cdr3_aa: ASSLRERPYEQY
j_call: TRBJ2-5; cdr3_length: 11; v_call: TRBV7-2; cdr3_aa: ASSQTSGETQY
j_call: TRBJ2-7; cdr3_length: 12; v_call: TRBV11-2; cdr3_aa: ASSLDRGGYEQY
j_call: TRBJ2-2; cdr3_length: 14; v_call: TRBV7-2; cdr3_aa: ASSFQGPPNTGELF
j_call: TRBJ2-1; cdr3_length: 11; v_call: TRBV6-5; cdr3_aa: ASSYRRGNEQF
j_call: TRBJ2-7; cdr3_length: 13; v_call: TRBV7-8; cdr3_aa: ASSLWGRNSYEQY
j_call: TRBJ2-1; cdr3_length: 12; v_call: TRBV5-1; cdr3_aa: ASSLGQGGNEQF
j_call: TRBJ1-4; cdr3_length: 10; v_call: TRBV30; cdr3_aa: AWSRINEKLF
j_call: TRBJ2-1; cdr3_length: 13; v_call: TRBV5-7; cdr3_aa: ASRRVSGRINEQF
j_call: TRBJ2-7; cdr3_length: 12; v_call: TRBV4-1; cdr3_aa: ASSQVGTGYEQY
j_call: TRBJ2-1; cdr3_length: 14; v_call: TRBV18; cdr3_aa: ASSPPTGSSYNEQF
j_call: TRBJ2-7; cdr3_length: 11; v_call: TRBV4-1; cdr3_aa: ASSATDGYEQY
j_call: TRBJ2-7; cdr3_length: 12; v_call: TRBV25-1; cdr3_aa: ASSAHSSSYEQY
j_call: TRBJ2-1; cdr3_length: 11; v_call: TRBV7-2; cdr3_aa: ASSFPSQHEQF
j_call: TRBJ2-1; cdr3_length: 11; v_call: TRBV7-9; cdr3_aa: ASTPEGFNEQF
j_call: TRBJ1-5; cdr3_length: 11; v_call: TRBV30; cdr3_aa: AWSLQLNQPQH
j_call: TRBJ2-7; cdr3_length: 13; v_call: TRBV5-4; cdr3_aa: ASSSATQGPYEQY
j_call: TRBJ2-7; cdr3_length: 13; v_call: TRBV28; cdr3_aa: ASSLYRDSSYEQY
j_call: TRBJ2-7; cdr3_length: 10; v_call: TRBV5-1; cdr3_aa: ASSLTSDEQY
j_call: TRBJ1-1; cdr3_length: 10; v_call: TRBV10-3; cdr3_aa: AISREGTEAF
j_call: TRBJ2-5; cdr3_length: 14; v_call: TRBV7-9; cdr3_aa: ASSLPDRGIQETQY
j_call: TRBJ2-3; cdr3_length: 13; v_call: TRBV14; cdr3_aa: ASSPPADPTDTQY
j_call: TRBJ1-1; cdr3_length: 11; v_call: TRBV11-1; cdr3_aa: ASRSQGDTEAF
j_call: TRBJ2-7; cdr3_length: 12; v_call: TRBV4-3; cdr3_aa: ASSPQVGQNEQY
j_call: TRBJ1-1; cdr3_length: 11; v_call: TRBV7-9; cdr3_aa: ASSLSMNTEAF
j_call: TRBJ2-5; cdr3_length: 13; v_call: TRBV7-2; cdr3_aa: ASGWTSGREETQY
j_call: TRBJ2-3; cdr3_length: 13; v_call: TRBV18; cdr3_aa: ASSRLAGGTDTQY
j_call: TRBJ2-1; cdr3_length: 14; v_call: TRBV4-1; cdr3_aa: ASSQGLAGGYNEQF
j_call: TRBJ1-2; cdr3_length: 13; v_call: TRBV28; cdr3_aa: ASSPPGQGGDGYT
j_call: TRBJ2-1; cdr3_length: 13; v_call: TRBV5-1; cdr3_aa: ASSLAGSSYNEQF